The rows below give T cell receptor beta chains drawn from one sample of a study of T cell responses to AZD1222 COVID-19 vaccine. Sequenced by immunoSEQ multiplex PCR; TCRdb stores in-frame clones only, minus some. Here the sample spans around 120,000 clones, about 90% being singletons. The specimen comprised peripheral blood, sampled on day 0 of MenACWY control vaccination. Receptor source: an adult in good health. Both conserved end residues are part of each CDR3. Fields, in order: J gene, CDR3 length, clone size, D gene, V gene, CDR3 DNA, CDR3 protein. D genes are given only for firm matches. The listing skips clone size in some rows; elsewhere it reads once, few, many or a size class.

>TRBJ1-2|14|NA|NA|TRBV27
TGTGCCAGCTCCAGGTCCGCCGTTGAAAGCGGCTACACCTTC
CASSRSAVESGYTF
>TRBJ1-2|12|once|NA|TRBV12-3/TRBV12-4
TGTGCCAGCAGTTCCCGGCGCTATGGCTACACCTTC
CASSSRRYGYTF
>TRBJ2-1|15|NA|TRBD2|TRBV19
TGTGCCATACGTACCCACAGCGGGAGTCCGGGAGAGCAGTTCTTC
CAIRTHSGSPGEQFF
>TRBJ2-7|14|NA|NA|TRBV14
TGTGCCAGCAGTAACAGCATGAGCTCCTACGAGCAGTACTTC
CASSNSMSSYEQYF
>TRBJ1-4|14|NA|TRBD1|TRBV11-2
TGTGCCAGCAGCCGAGGGGGCGCAAATGAAAAACTGTTTTTT
CASSRGGANEKLFF
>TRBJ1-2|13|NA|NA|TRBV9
TGTGCCAGCAGCGTAAACGTTAGGGGCAGCTACACCTTC
CASSVNVRGSYTF
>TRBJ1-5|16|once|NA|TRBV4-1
TGCGCCAGCAGCCAAGATCCCGTGGGGGCAGGGCAGCCCCAGCATTTT
CASSQDPVGAGQPQHF
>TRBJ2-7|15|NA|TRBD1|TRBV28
TGTGCCAGCAGTCCCCGGACAGGGGGGGGCTACGAGCAGTACTTC
CASSPRTGGGYEQYF
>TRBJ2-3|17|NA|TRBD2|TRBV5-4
TGTGCCAGCAGCTACGGGGGGGGAAGGGTAGGCACAGATACGCAGTATTTT
CASSYGGGRVGTDTQYF
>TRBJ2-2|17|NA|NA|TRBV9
TGTGCCAGCAGCGTAGCTCTGGCGGGACTTAACACCGGGGAGCTGTTTTTT
CASSVALAGLNTGELFF
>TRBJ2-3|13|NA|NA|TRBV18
TGTGCCAGCTCACCGGACTTTAGGGATACGCAGTATTTT
CASSPDFRDTQYF
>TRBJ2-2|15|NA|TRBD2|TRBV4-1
TGCGCCAGCAGCCGCTCTAGCGGGAGTATTGGGGAGCTGTTTTTT
CASSRSSGSIGELFF
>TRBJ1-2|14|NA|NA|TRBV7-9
TGTGCCAGCAGCTTATCAGGGATAGACTATGGCTACACCTTC
CASSLSGIDYGYTF
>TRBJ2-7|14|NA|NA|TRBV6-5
TGTGCCAGCAGACCTATAACAGGGTCCTACGAGCAGTACTTC
CASRPITGSYEQYF
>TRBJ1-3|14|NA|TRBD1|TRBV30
TGTGCCGGCTCCCGGGACAGCTCTGGAAACACCATATATTTT
CAGSRDSSGNTIYF
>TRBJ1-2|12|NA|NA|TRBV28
TGTGCCAGCAGCAACTCTTTGGGAGGCTACACCTTC
CASSNSLGGYTF
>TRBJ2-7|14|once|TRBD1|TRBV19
TGTGCCAGTGGATCCGGGTACAGGGGCTACGAGCAGTACTTC
CASGSGYRGYEQYF
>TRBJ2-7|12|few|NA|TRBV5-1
TGCGCCAGCAGGCGGGACACCTACGAGCAGTACTTC
CASRRDTYEQYF